The 21 T cell receptor beta chains presented below share a single source sample, sequenced in a study of blood T cell repertoires in COVID-19. Clones were sequenced by immunoSEQ multiplex PCR, and TCRdb holds only the in-frame ones, with some missing. The sample holds 40,000 to 55,000 clones; around 82% are singletons and the top ten take under 35%. Input material: peripheral blood. These receptors all come from a woman aged 80 or older with acute or convalescent COVID-19.

The rearrangement uses TRBV5-6 and TRBJ2-3, with TRBD2 matching over 7 bases. Germline CDR1 SGHDT, CDR2 YYEEEE. The CDR3 is made up of 15 amino acids. Trimming cost V 1 base and J 5 bases; bases outside gene matches: 7. DNA of the CDR3: TGTGCCAGCAGCTTGTTTCCCAGCGGGGTAGATACGCAGTATTTT. It is translated as CASSLFPSGVDTQYF.

The CDR3 loop reads CASNLQGYGYTF. The CDR3 DNA reads as TGTGCCAGCAACTTACAGGGGTATGGCTACACCTTC. The V gene is TRBV6-5, the J gene TRBJ1-2; 7 bases are a match to TRBD1. This CDR3 has 12 residues. The V and J ends lost 7 bases and 5 bases, in that order; junction bases with no gene match: 4. Germline CDR1 and CDR2: MNHEY and SVGAGI.

As DNA, the CDR3 is TGTGCCAGCAGCAAAGGGGGCGGAACCTACAATGAGCAGTTCTTC. Protein product: CASSKGGGTYNEQFF. V and J are TRBV9 and TRBJ2-1, with 7 positions matching TRBD1. Per germline, CDR1 SGDLS and CDR2 YYNGEE. The CDR3 is 15 amino acids. The V gene end was trimmed by 4 bases and the J gene end by 2 bases; junction bases not matched to a gene: 6.

The rearrangement links TRBV19 to TRBJ1-5; TRBD1 aligns across 7 bases. CDR3 length equals 16 residues. Germline-derived CDR1 and CDR2 are LNHDA and SQIVND (reference sequence). Trimming removed 8 bases from V and 5 bases from J; junction bases left unmatched: 15. The CDR3 nucleotides read TGTGCCAGTCAAGCCATAGACAGGGCCTCAGATCAGCCCCAGCATTTT. Amino acid sequence: CASQAIDRASDQPQHF.

The chain combines TRBV2 with TRBJ2-7, with 12 bases identical to TRBD2. Germline V lookup: CDR1 SNHLY, CDR2 FYNNEI. There are 15 residues in the CDR3. Germline trimming cut 6 bases from V and 7 bases from J; bases unmatched to any gene: 10. The CDR3 here is CASRAGTSGLGEQYF. In DNA form, the CDR3 reads TGTGCCAGCAGAGCCGGGACTAGCGGGTTAGGGGAGCAGTACTTC.

The chain has TRBV5-1 and TRBJ2-1; no firm D call. The V end was cut by 0 bases, the J end by 3 bases, with 13 bases between. The CDR3 covers 16 residues. Germline lookup yields CDR1 SGHRS and CDR2 YFSETQ. CDR3 loop: CASSLVEVLGYNEQFF. CDR3 coding DNA: TGCGCCAGCAGCTTGGTTGAGGTCCTTGGCTACAATGAGCAGTTCTTC.

The rearrangement joins TRBV19 to TRBJ1-1; 7 positions match TRBD1. The CDR3 totals 13 residues. Germline-derived CDR1 and CDR2 are LNHDA and SQIVND (reference sequence). J was trimmed by 7 bases and V by 3 bases; bases with no gene match: 5. Here the CDR3 DNA reads TGTGCCAGTAGTATTAGGACAGGAGGTGAAGCTTTCTTT. Its translation is CASSIRTGGEAFF.

The rearrangement links TRBV12-3 or TRBV12-4 to TRBJ1-5; no firm D call. The CDR3 runs to 12 residues. Trimming removed 7 bases at V and 7 bases at J, with 11 bases between. The DNA for the CDR3 is TGTGCCAGCACCGCGGGAAGCCAGCCCCAGCATTTT. Amino acid sequence: CASTAGSQPQHF.

This chain links TRBV7-2 with TRBJ2-5; 11 nucleotides line up with TRBD2. The ends lost 0 bases at V and 5 bases at J; junction bases unmatched: 8. Germline V gene data show CDR1 as SGHTA and CDR2 as FQGNSA. The CDR3 runs to 17 residues. The CDR3 DNA reads TGTGCCAGCAGCTTAGCGTCTAGCGGGAGGTTTAGGGAGACCCAGTACTTC. Protein sequence: CASSLASSGRFRETQYF.

This chain connects TRBV27 to TRBJ2-3, with 8 bases that match TRBD1. Germline values: CDR1 MNHEY, CDR2 SMNVEV (reference sequence). The CDR3 consists of 16 residues. V lost 2 bases, J lost 5 bases, and 9 bases stayed unmatched. The CDR3 region is CASSLQGARVGDTQYF. In nucleotides, the CDR3 is TGTGCCAGCAGTTTACAGGGGGCGCGAGTGGGAGATACGCAGTATTTT.

The V call is TRBV5-6, the J call TRBJ1-3; 8 bases fit TRBD1. CDR3 length: 16 amino acids. V lost 4 bases to trimming and J lost 4 bases; unmatched junction nucleotides: 10. Per the germline V gene, CDR1 is SGHDT and CDR2 is YYEEEE. The CDR3 loop is CASSAQNRGKGNTIYF. The CDR3 DNA sequence: TGTGCCAGCAGCGCCCAAAACAGGGGGAAGGGAAACACCATATATTTT.

This clone has a single count. The chain is built from TRBV2 and TRBJ1-1; D is unclear. Trimming took 6 bases from V and 1 from J, leaving 15 bases between them. Per germline, CDR1 SNHLY and CDR2 FYNNEI. The CDR3 spans 15 residues. The CDR3 DNA follows: TGTGCCAGCAGCGCCGATGGAGGCCCGAACACTGAAGCTTTCTTT. Protein product: CASSADGGPNTEAFF. Full variable domain (missing parts from reference TRBV2 and TRBJ1-1): EPEVTQTPSHQVTQMGQEVILRCVPISNHLYFYWYRQILGQKVEFLVSFYNNEISEKSEIFDDQFSVERPDGSNFTLKIRSTKLEDSAMYFCASSADGGPNTEAFFGQGTRLTVV.

The sample holds one count of this clone. This chain links TRBV29-1 with TRBJ2-7; the match to TRBD2 covers 9 bases. The CDR3 covers 17 residues. Germline values: CDR1 SQVTM, CDR2 ANQGSEA. Germline trimming cut 7 bases from V and 0 bases from J; bases unmatched to any gene: 16. This chain's CDR3 is CSASGGLAGPDSYEQYF. The DNA for the CDR3 is TGCAGCGCCTCTGGGGGGCTAGCGGGACCAGACTCCTACGAGCAGTACTTC.

This clone was seen more than once but under ten times. This chain connects TRBV6-2 or TRBV6-3 to TRBJ2-5, with 9 bases identical to TRBD1. From germline, CDR1 is MNHEY and CDR2 SVGEGT. The J segment lost 4 bases and the V segment lost 0 bases, leaving 3 bases of the junction unmatched. The CDR3 runs 15 residues. The CDR3 here is CASSYSTGGVETQYF. The CDR3, as DNA: TGTGCCAGCAGTTACTCGACAGGGGGGGTAGAGACCCAGTACTTC.

The V and J genes are TRBV5-1 and TRBJ1-1, with a weak D call TRBD1 (5 bases). The CDR3 loop spans 14 amino acids. The V end was cut by 0 bases, the J end by 4 bases, with 10 bases between. Looked up from germline, CDR1 is SGHRS and CDR2 is YFSETQ. This CDR3 is CASSLGGTVTEAFF. Written as DNA, the CDR3 is TGCGCCAGCAGCTTGGGGGGCACGGTCACTGAAGCTTTCTTT.

This chain joins TRBV6-1 and TRBJ1-2; D may be TRBD1 (6 bases). V gave up 1 base and J gave up 8 bases, with 17 bases separating them. This CDR3 has 15 amino acids. The germline V gene encodes CDR1 MNHNS and CDR2 SASEGT. CDR3 DNA: TGTGCCAGCAGTGAAGTCGTCCAGGCTGGGGGCGGCTACACCTTC. Its protein is CASSEVVQAGGGYTF.

The rearrangement uses TRBV10-3 and TRBJ1-2; D possibly corresponds to TRBD1 (6 bases). This CDR3 comprises 13 residues. CDR1 is ENHRY and CDR2 is SYGVKD in the germline V gene. Trimming removed 5 bases from V and 7 bases from J, with 14 bases in between. The CDR3 DNA reads as TGTGCCATCAGTCCGACAGGCATGAGTGGCTACACCTTC. Translated, it gives CAISPTGMSGYTF.

J is TRBJ2-3 and V is TRBV20-1, with 10 bases fitting TRBD1. J lost 6 bases, V lost 3 bases, and 9 bases had no gene match. Germline CDR1 is DFQATT and CDR2 is SNEGSKA (reference sequence). This CDR3 spans 15 amino acids. The CDR3 DNA sequence: TGCAGTGCTAGTCTCGGGACAGGGGCCGGGGATACGCAGTATTTT. Its translation: CSASLGTGAGDTQYF.

The chain combines TRBV5-1 with TRBJ1-4; tentative D call: TRBD1 (5 bases). The germline V and J ends were trimmed by 0 bases and 1 base, with 10 bases remaining between them. In germline, CDR1 is SGHRS, CDR2 YFSETQ. The CDR3 has 16 residues. CDR3 DNA sequence: TGCGCCAGCAGCTTGGGGGGCGCCGGAACTAATGAAAAACTGTTTTTT. Protein product: CASSLGGAGTNEKLFF.

This chain joins TRBV5-1 and TRBJ1-4, with 10 bases identical to TRBD1. The J segment lost 4 bases and the V segment lost 4 bases, leaving 4 bases of the junction unmatched. This CDR3 comprises 15 residues. Germline CDR1 reads SGHRS; CDR2 reads YFSETQ. The DNA for the CDR3 is TGCGCCAGCAGCCCGAGGACAGGGGGTAATGAAAAACTGTTTTTT. This sequence encodes CASSPRTGGNEKLFF.

The chain is built from TRBV4-2 and TRBJ2-5; a weak D match, TRBD1 (6 bases). The CDR3 loop spans 15 amino acids. Trimming took 0 bases from V and 1 from J, leaving 9 bases between them. Germline V gene lookup returns CDR1 LGHNA and CDR2 YNFKEQ. CDR3 nucleotides: TGTGCCAGCAGCCAAGAGCCGACAGGCCAAGAGACCCAGTACTTC. As protein: CASSQEPTGQETQYF.